This TCR beta chain was sequenced for a study of T cell repertoires in ileal Crohn's disease. The overall study: Surgery for a complication: stricturing in 61%, penetrating in about 39%.

In regard to this clone: No antigen is known for it.

The data were produced by immunoSEQ multiplex PCR, yet TCRdb's version contains in-frame clones alone and is incomplete. The sample includes about 7,000 clones, 70% of them seen just once. The study's findings and limits: Clonal expansions were more frequent in active smokers than non-smokers at surgery.

This sequence was found in an adult with Crohn's disease. The sample taken for sequencing was ileal tissue.

The CDR3 DNA is TGTGCCAGCAGCCGAGACAGCTACTATAGCAATCAGCCCCAGCATTTT. This gives the protein CASSRDSYYSNQPQHF. The chain joins TRBV7-2 to TRBJ1-5, with TRBD1 as a possible D gene (5 bases). CDR3 length: 16 amino acids. Looked up from germline, CDR1 is SGHTA and CDR2 is FQGNSA. V gave up 5 bases and J gave up 0 bases, with 14 bases separating them.